The entry below gives a single TCR beta chain sequence along with its context. In the original analysis: For nucleated cells, counts were estimated from reference gene primer amplification. Profiling relied on immunoSEQ multiplex PCR, and the TCRdb table lists in-frame clones only, not all of them. The DNA was the basis for D and trimming; V, J and clone size are from that table. The repertoire includes around 620,000 clones, 80% to 90% of them detected once, and over 0.2% sits in the top ten. The length of the CDR3 is 16 residues. The germline V and J ends were trimmed by 0 bases and 2 bases, with 11 bases remaining between them. Germline assignment: CDR1 LGHNA and CDR2 YSLEER. This sample is drawn from a study of blood T cell repertoires in COVID-19. Study in general: The origin of the acute and convalescent COVID-19 samples was the United States, Italy and Spain. In each case, the material was cDNA or gDNA derived from T cells, B-cell-depleted T cells, or PBMCs.

The J gene is TRBJ1-3, the V gene TRBV4-3, with D possibly matching TRBD1 (6 bases). The clonotype was recovered from a young woman with acute or convalescent COVID-19. Material: peripheral blood. CDR3 DNA: TGCGCCAGCAGCCAAGATCGGGCAGGGGCTGGAAACACCATATATTTT. Its translation: CASSQDRAGAGNTIYF.